Following are 7 T cell receptor beta chains from one sample sequenced in a study of blood T cells in healthy people across ages. A second 7 to 11 cycle PCR used barcoded and J-beta primers. TCRdb fed the 5' RACE reads into MiXCR, producing one record per CDR3 protein. The sample lists about 750,000 distinct CDR3 sequences; roughly 50% were seen once. The sequencing input was blood. These receptors originate from a man at least 80 years old in good health.

The V call is TRBV7-8, the J call TRBJ1-2; a possible D gene is TRBD1 (5 bases). Germline lookup yields CDR1 SGHVS and CDR2 FQNEAQ. The CDR3 spans 13 residues. The V and J ends lost 3 bases and 5 bases respectively, with 10 bases between them. CDR3 region: CASSFPGAYGYTF. The DNA of the CDR3 is TGTGCCAGCAGCTTTCCTGGGGCGTATGGCTACACCTTC. The whole variable domain, remainder taken from reference TRBV7-8 and TRBJ1-2, is GAGVSQSPRYKVAKRGQDVALRCDPISGHVSLFWYQQALGQGPEFLTYFQNEAQLDKSGLPSDRFFAERPEGSVSTLKIQRTQQEDSAVYLCASSFPGAYGYTFGSGTRLTVV.

About this clonotype: An end of the junction differs from the germline gene, which may be a read error. The chain couples TRBV7-9 to TRBJ2-1; D is perhaps TRBD2 (5 bases). Germline-derived CDR1 and CDR2 are SEHNR and FQNEAQ (reference sequence). The CDR3 contains 14 residues. The CDR3 sequence: CASSSDFTGNEQFF. The CDR3 nucleotides read TGCGCCAGCAGCTCGGACTTTACTGGGAATGAGCAGTTCTTC.

This clonotype has just a few counts. The V call is TRBV15, the J call TRBJ2-3, with D unresolved. This CDR3 spans 18 amino acids. The V gene's germline CDR1 is LNHNV and CDR2 YYDKDF (reference sequence). V lost 3 bases and J 3 bases, leaving 22 bases between the germline ends. This chain's CDR3 is CATSRMGRDSLSTDTQYF. The CDR3 bases are TGTGCCACCAGCAGGATGGGAAGGGATAGTCTTTCGACAGATACGCAGTATTTT.

This chain connects TRBV28 to TRBJ1-5; 8 bases are a match to TRBD1. In germline, CDR1 is MDHEN, CDR2 SYDVKM. There are 15 residues in the CDR3. Trimming removed 6 bases from V and 3 bases from J; junction bases left unmatched: 7. The CDR3 region is CASSSGQVVNQPQHF. DNA of the CDR3: TGTGCCAGCAGCTCGGGACAGGTGGTCAATCAGCCCCAGCATTTT.

CDR3 residues: CSVAIAGGPGEQYF. CDR3 in DNA: TGCAGCGTTGCGATAGCGGGAGGGCCTGGTGAGCAGTACTTC. This chain connects TRBV29-1 to TRBJ2-7; TRBD2 matches 11 bases. J gave up 7 bases and V 4 bases, and 9 bases lay outside the gene matches. The CDR3 contains 14 residues. CDR1 is SQVTM, CDR2 ANQGSEA, per germline.

The chain couples TRBV6-5 to TRBJ2-5; TRBD2 matches 8 bases. V was clipped by 0 bases and J by 5 bases; unmatched bases: 8. There are 16 residues in the CDR3. The germline V gene encodes CDR1 MNHEY and CDR2 SVGAGI. The CDR3 DNA sequence: TGTGCCAGCAGTTACTCCGTCGCGGGGGGCAGTGAGACCCAGTACTTC. This encodes CASSYSVAGGSETQYF.

This clonotype has more than one count but fewer than ten. This rearrangement joins TRBV29-1 to TRBJ2-5, with 10 bases matching TRBD2. The CDR3 contains 12 residues. The J segment lost 11 bases and the V segment lost 4 bases, leaving 7 bases of the junction unmatched. CDR1 is SQVTM, CDR2 ANQGSEA, per germline. The CDR3 spells CSVASGRAEQYF. Written as DNA, the CDR3 is TGCAGCGTTGCGAGCGGGAGGGCGGAGCAGTACTTC. Variable domain in full (rest from reference TRBV29-1 and TRBJ2-5): SAVISQKPSRDICQRGTSLTIQCQVDSQVTMMFWYRQQPGQSLTLIATANQGSEATYESGFVIDKFPISRPNLTFSTLTVSNMSPEDSSIYLCSVASGRAEQYFGPGTRLLVL.